Listed below are T cell receptor beta chains from one sample, sequenced in a study of cytomegalovirus exposure and HLA in healthy donors. Data came from immunoSEQ multiplex PCR; TCRdb stores just in-frame clones and leaves some out. This sample's table reports approximately 120,000 clones. Sequencing input: PBMCs. These receptors originate from a man aged 18 to 29 in good health and CMV-seronegative. Each CDR3 is given with its conserved first and last residue. The order of the fields is D gene, J gene, V gene, CDR3 protein, CDR3 DNA. D genes are given only for firm matches.

D gene: TRBD2
J gene: TRBJ2-1
V gene: TRBV2
CDR3 protein: CASRGPLAGDYNEQFF
CDR3 DNA: TGTGCCAGCAGAGGACCACTAGCGGGGGACTACAATGAGCAGTTCTTC

D gene: -
J gene: TRBJ2-7
V gene: TRBV6-5
CDR3 protein: CASRSSPGQHYEQYF
CDR3 DNA: TGTGCCAGCAGGTCGTCCCCGGGACAACACTACGAGCAGTACTTC

D gene: TRBD1
J gene: TRBJ1-5
V gene: TRBV6-1
CDR3 protein: CASSEIPGGSNQPQHF
CDR3 DNA: TGTGCCAGCAGTGAAATTCCAGGGGGGAGCAATCAGCCCCAGCATTTT

D gene: -
J gene: TRBJ1-2
V gene: TRBV5-6
CDR3 protein: CASGEWGRGNYGYTF
CDR3 DNA: TGTGCCAGCGGCGAGTGGGGGAGGGGAAACTATGGCTACACCTTC

D gene: -
J gene: TRBJ2-7
V gene: TRBV15
CDR3 protein: CATSRVGDFYEQYF
CDR3 DNA: TGTGCCACCAGCAGAGTGGGCGATTTCTACGAGCAGTACTTC

D gene: TRBD1
J gene: TRBJ2-7
V gene: TRBV27
CDR3 protein: CASRNRGPYEQYF
CDR3 DNA: TGTGCCAGCAGAAACAGGGGACCGTACGAGCAGTACTTC

D gene: TRBD2
J gene: TRBJ2-3
V gene: TRBV7-9
CDR3 protein: CASSFLSLAGSTDTQYF
CDR3 DNA: TGTGCCAGCAGCTTCCTTAGTCTAGCGGGAAGCACAGATACGCAGTATTTT

D gene: -
J gene: TRBJ1-3
V gene: TRBV19
CDR3 protein: CASRQQENTIYF
CDR3 DNA: TGTGCCAGTCGCCAACAGGAAAACACCATATATTTT

D gene: TRBD1
J gene: TRBJ2-2
V gene: TRBV28
CDR3 protein: CASRIQGARGTGELFF
CDR3 DNA: TGTGCCAGCAGGATACAGGGGGCGCGGGGCACCGGGGAGCTGTTTTTT

D gene: TRBD2
J gene: TRBJ2-1
V gene: TRBV27
CDR3 protein: CASSPGLAANEQFF
CDR3 DNA: TGTGCCAGCAGCCCGGGACTAGCGGCGAATGAGCAGTTCTTC

D gene: TRBD2
J gene: TRBJ2-7
V gene: TRBV27
CDR3 protein: CASGDTGGSREQYF
CDR3 DNA: TGTGCCAGCGGAGACACCGGGGGGAGCAGGGAGCAGTACTTC

D gene: TRBD2
J gene: TRBJ2-3
V gene: TRBV5-1
CDR3 protein: CASSPAPSGGVGPDTQYF
CDR3 DNA: TGCGCCAGCAGCCCCGCGCCTAGCGGGGGGGTGGGGCCAGATACGCAGTATTTT

D gene: TRBD2
J gene: TRBJ2-4
V gene: TRBV4-1
CDR3 protein: CASSQPPGGGGPSVAKNIQYF
CDR3 DNA: TGCGCCAGCAGCCAACCCCCGGGGGGCGGGGGGCCTTCCGTAGCCAAAAACATTCAGTACTTC

D gene: TRBD1
J gene: TRBJ2-2
V gene: TRBV6-1
CDR3 protein: CASRESGTGGSGELFF
CDR3 DNA: TGTGCCAGCAGGGAATCCGGGACAGGGGGCTCCGGGGAGCTGTTTTTT

D gene: -
J gene: TRBJ1-5
V gene: TRBV4-1
CDR3 protein: CASSQGRTGNQPQHF
CDR3 DNA: TGCGCCAGCAGCCAAGGTAGGACAGGCAATCAGCCCCAGCATTTT

D gene: TRBD2
J gene: TRBJ2-1
V gene: TRBV19
CDR3 protein: CASSMWTSGGAFEQFF
CDR3 DNA: TGTGCCAGTAGTATGTGGACTAGCGGGGGGGCTTTTGAGCAGTTCTTC

D gene: TRBD2
J gene: TRBJ2-5
V gene: TRBV5-1
CDR3 protein: CASSLALAVGETQYF
CDR3 DNA: TGCGCCAGCAGCTTGGCACTAGCGGTCGGAGAGACCCAGTACTTC

D gene: TRBD2
J gene: TRBJ2-3
V gene: TRBV7-3
CDR3 protein: CASSLAGGPPDTQYF
CDR3 DNA: TGTGCCAGCAGCTTAGCGGGGGGGCCTCCAGATACGCAGTATTTT

D gene: -
J gene: TRBJ2-7
V gene: TRBV7-2
CDR3 protein: CASSLQGYEQYF
CDR3 DNA: TGTGCCAGCAGCTTACAGGGGTACGAGCAGTACTTC

D gene: TRBD1
J gene: TRBJ1-4
V gene: TRBV10-3
CDR3 protein: CATTGGQGNPPFF
CDR3 DNA: TGTGCCACCACAGGGGGACAGGGAAATCCACCCTTTTTT

D gene: TRBD1
J gene: TRBJ1-2
V gene: TRBV5-1
CDR3 protein: CASSQGGNYGYTF
CDR3 DNA: TGCGCCAGCAGCCAGGGGGGAAACTATGGCTACACCTTC

D gene: -
J gene: TRBJ2-7
V gene: TRBV21-1
CDR3 protein: CASSKGRTGGLWEQYF
CDR3 DNA: TGTGCCAGCAGCAAAGGGAGGACAGGGGGCTTGTGGGAGCAGTACTTC

D gene: -
J gene: TRBJ1-1
V gene: TRBV7-3
CDR3 protein: CASSVSLNTEAFF
CDR3 DNA: TGTGCCAGCAGCGTATCTTTGAACACTGAAGCTTTCTTT

D gene: -
J gene: TRBJ2-1
V gene: TRBV30
CDR3 protein: CASAPDGTYNEQFF
CDR3 DNA: TGTGCCTCGGCCCCGGACGGGACCTACAATGAGCAGTTCTTC

D gene: -
J gene: TRBJ1-4
V gene: TRBV27
CDR3 protein: CASSLGRINEKLFF
CDR3 DNA: TGTGCCAGCAGTTTAGGCAGAATTAATGAAAAACTGTTTTTT

D gene: TRBD1
J gene: TRBJ2-3
V gene: TRBV9
CDR3 protein: CASSVLAEYGTGSSDTQYF
CDR3 DNA: TGTGCCAGCAGCGTACTAGCCGAGTACGGGACAGGCTCTTCAGATACGCAGTATTTT

D gene: -
J gene: TRBJ1-3
V gene: TRBV15
CDR3 protein: CATSRAEENTIYF
CDR3 DNA: TGTGCCACCAGCAGGGCTGAGGAGAACACCATATATTTT

D gene: -
J gene: TRBJ1-3
V gene: TRBV6-5
CDR3 protein: CASSNTAHSGNTIYF
CDR3 DNA: TGTGCCAGCAGTAATACCGCGCACTCTGGAAACACCATATATTTT

D gene: TRBD2
J gene: TRBJ2-3
V gene: TRBV4-1
CDR3 protein: CASSRGGSTDTQYF
CDR3 DNA: TGCGCCAGCAGCCGGGGGGGGAGCACAGATACGCAGTATTTT

D gene: TRBD1
J gene: TRBJ1-5
V gene: TRBV5-8
CDR3 protein: CASSLGDRDDNQPQHF
CDR3 DNA: TGTGCCAGCAGCTTGGGAGACAGGGACGACAATCAGCCCCAGCATTTT

D gene: TRBD1
J gene: TRBJ2-1
V gene: TRBV18
CDR3 protein: CASSPRTGVENEQFF
CDR3 DNA: TGTGCCAGCTCACCTCGGACAGGGGTGGAGAATGAGCAGTTCTTC

D gene: -
J gene: TRBJ2-2
V gene: TRBV7-9
CDR3 protein: CASSSRGLNTGELFF
CDR3 DNA: TGTGCCAGCAGCTCCCGAGGACTGAACACCGGGGAGCTGTTTTTT

D gene: TRBD1
J gene: TRBJ1-2
V gene: TRBV5-1
CDR3 protein: CASNKGWPAGGYGYTF
CDR3 DNA: TGCGCCAGCAACAAGGGCTGGCCGGCAGGGGGCTACGGCTACACCTTC

D gene: TRBD1
J gene: TRBJ1-1
V gene: TRBV7-2
CDR3 protein: CASSSRGQKGAFF
CDR3 DNA: TGTGCCAGCAGCTCGAGGGGGCAGAAAGGAGCTTTCTTT

D gene: TRBD2
J gene: TRBJ2-2
V gene: TRBV7-2
CDR3 protein: CASSLGELAGELFF
CDR3 DNA: TGTGCCAGCAGCTTAGGAGAACTAGCGGGCGAGCTGTTTTTT

D gene: -
J gene: TRBJ2-1
V gene: TRBV13
CDR3 protein: CASSLGHRERSWANNEQFF
CDR3 DNA: TGTGCCAGCAGCTTAGGTCACAGGGAGAGAAGTTGGGCAAACAATGAGCAGTTCTTC

D gene: -
J gene: TRBJ2-7
V gene: TRBV5-1
CDR3 protein: CASSLGQPTYEQYF
CDR3 DNA: TGCGCCAGCAGCTTGGGACAGCCGACCTACGAGCAGTACTTC

D gene: -
J gene: TRBJ1-2
V gene: TRBV5-1
CDR3 protein: CASSSAAEAYGYTF
CDR3 DNA: TGCGCCAGCAGCTCGGCGGCAGAGGCCTATGGCTACACCTTC

D gene: -
J gene: TRBJ1-2
V gene: TRBV19
CDR3 protein: CASMPGLIYGYTF
CDR3 DNA: TGTGCCAGTATGCCGGGACTGATATATGGCTACACCTTC

D gene: -
J gene: TRBJ1-6
V gene: TRBV19
CDR3 protein: CACREQGNSPLHF
CDR3 DNA: TGTGCCTGCAGGGAACAGGGTAATTCACCCCTCCACTTT

D gene: TRBD2
J gene: TRBJ2-3
V gene: TRBV19
CDR3 protein: CASSVLAGGTTDTQYF
CDR3 DNA: TGTGCCAGTAGTGTCCTAGCGGGGGGAACCACAGATACGCAGTATTTT

D gene: TRBD1
J gene: TRBJ1-1
V gene: TRBV28
CDR3 protein: CASSIGTENTEAFF
CDR3 DNA: TGTGCCAGCAGTATCGGGACAGAGAACACTGAAGCTTTCTTT

D gene: -
J gene: TRBJ2-5
V gene: TRBV5-6
CDR3 protein: CASSFGLAQEQETQYF
CDR3 DNA: TGTGCCAGCAGCTTTGGGCTTGCACAAGAGCAAGAGACCCAGTACTTC

D gene: -
J gene: TRBJ2-5
V gene: TRBV5-1
CDR3 protein: CASSYEETQYF
CDR3 DNA: TGCGCCAGCAGCTATGAGGAGACCCAGTACTTC

D gene: -
J gene: TRBJ2-1
V gene: TRBV28
CDR3 protein: CASQYAGAGYNEQFF
CDR3 DNA: TGTGCCAGCCAATATGCGGGGGCGGGTTACAATGAGCAGTTCTTC

D gene: TRBD1
J gene: TRBJ2-1
V gene: TRBV5-4
CDR3 protein: CASSLAVGTDNNEQFF
CDR3 DNA: TGTGCCAGCAGCTTGGCGGTCGGGACAGACAACAATGAGCAGTTCTTC

D gene: TRBD1
J gene: TRBJ1-2
V gene: TRBV4-1
CDR3 protein: CASSQDRDRDYGYTF
CDR3 DNA: TGCGCCAGCAGCCAAGATAGGGACAGGGACTATGGCTACACCTTC

D gene: -
J gene: TRBJ2-3
V gene: TRBV7-3
CDR3 protein: CASSWGDTQYF
CDR3 DNA: TGTGCCAGCAGCTGGGGCGATACGCAGTATTTT

D gene: -
J gene: TRBJ2-5
V gene: TRBV6-5
CDR3 protein: CASSYVGGETQYF
CDR3 DNA: TGTGCCAGCAGTTACGTGGGAGGAGAGACCCAGTACTTC

D gene: TRBD1
J gene: TRBJ1-2
V gene: TRBV5-8
CDR3 protein: CASSSGTGGSSYGYTF
CDR3 DNA: TGTGCCAGCAGCTCCGGGACAGGGGGCAGCAGCTATGGCTACACCTTC